This T cell receptor beta chain is from a study of cytomegalovirus exposure and HLA in healthy donors. Amplification used 60 Vbeta primers and 13 Jbeta primers. Method: immunoSEQ multiplex PCR; TCRdb's copy keeps in-frame clones and lacks some. Among fewer than 120,000 clones listed, 75% to 80% were seen once. V lost 3 bases to trimming and J lost 10 bases, with 10 bases between them. Per the germline V gene, CDR1 is LNHDA and CDR2 is SQIVND (reference sequence). This CDR3 is 12 amino acids long. Sequencing was carried out using PBMCs. This sequence joins TRBV19 and TRBJ2-1, with a tentative D call TRBD2 (6 bases). This clonotype was obtained from a woman in her twenties or thirties in good health and CMV-seronegative. For the CDR3, the DNA is TGTGCCAGTAGTATCTGGGGGAGGGAGCAGTTCTTC. It translates to CASSIWGREQFF.